A single sample gave rise to the 9 T cell receptor beta chains below, sequenced in a study of molecular identifiers for immune sequencing clone quantification. TCRdb reprocessed the PCR reads via MiXCR and lists one record per CDR3 protein. There are some 100,000 distinct CDR3 sequences in the sample; approximately 40% occur only once, and about 4.2% lies in the top ten. Input material: naive CD8+ T cells from blood, with Jurkat cell RNA spiked in. Subset defined: FACS-sorted CD8+CD4-CCR7+CD45RA+ naive T cells. These receptor sequences come from a human donor in good health. Some libraries in this study had Jurkat cell RNA spiked in.

Note on this clonotype: Being one base from a much bigger clone, this may be a read error. This chain connects TRBV11-2 to TRBJ2-3, with D unclear. CDR1 SGHAT and CDR2 FQNNGV come from the germline V gene. The CDR3 loop spans 11 amino acids. The CDR3, as DNA: TGTGCCGGCAGCTTGGTCCATACGCAGTATTTT. Translated, it gives CAGSLVHTQYF.

The chain uses TRBV27 and TRBJ2-7; 8 positions agree with TRBD1. The CDR3 covers 13 residues. CDR1 and CDR2 (germline): MNHEY, SMNVEV (reference sequence). J was trimmed by 3 bases and V by 8 bases; bases with no gene match: 6. CDR3 bases: TGTGCCAGCGGCGGACAGGGCCACTACGAGCAGTACTTC. Protein product: CASGGQGHYEQYF.

Relative to its sample, this clonotype is medium-sized. V and J are TRBV7-2 and TRBJ1-1, with D hard to call. The CDR3 length is 12 residues. Germline V gene data show CDR1 as SGHTA and CDR2 as FQGNSA. V was shortened by 4 bases and J by 6 bases, with 9 bases between the two germline ends. The CDR3 here is CASSSPGAEAFF. DNA for the CDR3: TGTGCCAGCAGCTCCCCCGGGGCTGAAGCTTTCTTT. Using reference TRBV7-2 and TRBJ1-1 for the parts outside the CDR3, the full variable domain is GAGVSQSPSNKVTEKGKDVELRCDPISGHTALYWYRQSLGQGLEFLIYFQGNSAPDKSGLPSDRFSAERTGGSVSTLTIQRTQQEDSAVYLCASSSPGAEAFFGQGTRLTVV.

The V gene is TRBV10-3, the J gene TRBJ2-7; D is unresolved. Trimming cost V 3 bases and J 3 bases, with 6 bases left between them. CDR3 length equals 12 residues. Germline V gene lookup returns CDR1 ENHRY and CDR2 SYGVKD. CDR3 protein: CAISESFYEQYF. CDR3 sequence (DNA): TGTGCCATCAGTGAATCTTTCTACGAGCAGTACTTC.

This clonotype has ten or more counts. CDR3 nucleotide sequence: TGTGCCAGCAGTCCCGGAGTACCTGGGGCCGCCGGGGAGCTGTTTTTT. Encoded protein: CASSPGVPGAAGELFF. The V and J genes are TRBV11-1 and TRBJ2-2; TRBD1 might be the D (5 bases). Germline CDR1 reads SGHAT; CDR2 reads FQDESV (reference sequence). V was trimmed by 6 bases and J by 6 bases, leaving 20 bases between them. This CDR3 has 16 amino acids.

This clonotype was observed a single time. The rearrangement uses TRBV5-4 and TRBJ2-2; D assignment may be TRBD1 or TRBD2 (5 bases each). CDR3 length equals 13 residues. V lost 3 bases and J 9 bases, leaving 12 bases between the germline ends. The V gene's germline CDR1 is SGHNT and CDR2 YYREEE (reference sequence). CDR3 nucleotide sequence: TGTGCCAGCAGCTGGGGGAAGGGGAGGGAGCTGTTTTTT. Amino acids: CASSWGKGRELFF.

As for this clonotype: It may be a read error: a sequence one base away is much more abundant. The V call is TRBV5-1, the J call TRBJ2-3; no definite D call. This CDR3 contains 16 residues. CDR1 and CDR2 (germline): SGHRS, YFSETQ. The V gene lost 4 bases and the J gene lost 2 bases, with 17 bases spanning the gap. CDR3 protein: CASSLRSPEITDTQYF. The CDR3 nucleotides are TGCGCCAGCAGCCTGAGGTCCCCCGAGATCACAGATACGCAGTATTTT. Together with reference TRBV5-1 and TRBJ2-3, the CDR3 gives the full variable domain: KAGVTQTPRYLIKTRGQQVTLSCSPISGHRSVSWYQQTPGQGLQFLFEYFSETQRNKGNFPGRFSGRQFSNSRSEMNVSTLELGDSALYLCASSLRSPEITDTQYFGPGTRLTVL.

The chain combines TRBV27 with TRBJ2-3; 8 bases line up with TRBD1. This CDR3 contains 16 residues. J was trimmed by 0 bases and V by 5 bases; bases with no gene match: 7. Looked up from germline, CDR1 is MNHEY and CDR2 is SMNVEV (reference sequence). This CDR3 is CASSIDRGPSTDTQYF. The CDR3 nucleotides read TGTGCCAGCAGTATCGACAGGGGACCTAGCACAGATACGCAGTATTTT.

This clonotype was counted once. The V gene is TRBV20-1, the J gene TRBJ1-1; the D is unclear. This CDR3 is built from 13 residues. Germline V gene sequence: CDR1 DFQATT, CDR2 SNEGSKA (reference sequence). V was shortened by 1 base and J by 1 base, with 7 bases between the two germline ends. The CDR3 region has the DNA TGCAGTGCTAGAGCTCAGCAGAACACTGAAGCTTTCTTT. Translated: CSARAQQNTEAFF.